Shown below are 24 T cell receptor beta chains from a single sample sequenced in a study of Graves' ophthalmopathy and Graves' hyperthyroidism. Using RNA transcripts, the TCR beta CDR3 regions were amplified. The library came from an HTBI-primed first-round RT-PCR and a second-round multiplex PCR. MiXCR, run by TCRdb on the multiplex PCR reads, gives a single entry per CDR3 protein. This repertoire shows 680,000 or so distinct CDR3 sequences, about a fifth found once; its top ten account for roughly 6.9%. Material: peripheral blood. The receptors were sampled from a woman between 18 and 29 years old with stable Graves' hyperthyroidism. Some clones in this sample may be carry-over from other donors' samples.

There are many counts of this clonotype. This sequence joins TRBV6-1 and TRBJ1-5; D uncertain. V was shortened by 6 bases and J by 3 bases, with 9 bases between the two germline ends. The CDR3 is 13 amino acids. Per the germline V gene, CDR1 is MNHNS and CDR2 is SASEGT. This CDR3 reads CASRPWDNQPQHF. As DNA, the CDR3 is TGTGCCAGCAGGCCGTGGGACAATCAGCCCCAGCATTTT.

The chain is built from TRBV20-1 and TRBJ2-7, with D possibly TRBD2 on 6 matching bases. The CDR3 is 14 amino acids. Trimming took off 5 bases at V and 0 bases at J, with 14 bases between the two ends. Germline V gene sequence: CDR1 DFQATT, CDR2 SNEGSKA (reference sequence). CDR3 region: CSAPQRVGSYEQYF. CDR3 DNA: TGCAGTGCTCCCCAGCGGGTCGGCTCCTACGAGCAGTACTTC.

This chain connects TRBV12-3 or TRBV12-4 to TRBJ1-1, with D uncertain. The CDR3 has 15 amino acids. Trimming pared 5 bases from V and 0 bases from J, leaving 13 bases between. The CDR3 spells CASSLFVSMNTEAFF. The CDR3 DNA follows: TGTGCCAGCAGTCTCTTCGTCAGCATGAACACTGAAGCTTTCTTT.

This clonotype was counted at least ten times. The chain recombines TRBV11-2 with TRBJ2-2, with D hard to call. V lost 3 bases to trimming and J lost 4 bases, with 6 bases between them. This CDR3 has 13 residues. Germline V gene data show CDR1 as SGHAT and CDR2 as FQNNGV. As DNA, the CDR3 is TGTGCCAGCAGCTTTCTACTCACCGGGGAGCTGTTTTTT. Its protein product is CASSFLLTGELFF. The complete variable domain, with remaining parts taken from reference TRBV11-2 and TRBJ2-2, reads EAGVAQSPRYKIIEKRQSVAFWCNPISGHATLYWYQQILGQGPKLLIQFQNNGVVDDSQLPKDRFSAERLKGVDSTLKIQPAKLEDSAVYLCASSFLLTGELFFGEGSRLTVL.

Concerning this clonotype: The final CDR3 position lacks the conserved phenylalanine or tryptophan, pointing to a likely read error. The genes are TRBV6-5 and TRBJ1-1, with D perhaps matching TRBD1 (6 bases). The CDR3 is made up of 15 amino acids. V was cut by 4 bases and J by 0 bases, with 12 bases left in between. Germline V gene data show CDR1 as MNHEY and CDR2 as SVGAGI. CDR3: CASSSQQGMNTEAFV. In nucleotides, the CDR3 is TGTGCCAGCAGTTCTCAACAGGGCATGAACACTGAAGCTTTCGTT.

This clonotype showed up many times. The chain joins TRBV18 to TRBJ2-5; D might be TRBD1 (7 bases). The germline gives CDR1 KGHSH, CDR2 LQKENI. The CDR3 loop spans 15 amino acids. V lost 3 bases and J lost 7, with 18 bases in between. CDR3 nucleotides: TGTGCCAGCTCACCGATCGGACCCAGGGGGGCGACCCAGTACTTC. This encodes CASSPIGPRGATQYF.

The gene calls are TRBV6-1 and TRBJ2-7; 7 bases agree with TRBD1. Trimming removed 6 bases from V and 2 bases from J; junction bases left unmatched: 7. Germline V gene data show CDR1 as MNHNS and CDR2 as SASEGT. The CDR3 has 14 amino acids. Here the CDR3 reads CASRAAGTAYEQYF. For the CDR3, the DNA is TGTGCCAGCAGAGCCGCCGGGACAGCCTACGAGCAGTACTTC.

This clonotype was recorded a few times. The chain has TRBV12-3 or TRBV12-4 and TRBJ1-2; TRBD1 might be the D (6 bases). The CDR3 length is 14 residues. Trimming left V 4 bases short and J 4 bases short, with 13 bases between. CDR3 protein: CASSYRAMGYGYTF. The CDR3 DNA follows: TGTGCCAGCAGTTACAGGGCTATGGGCTATGGCTACACCTTC.

This clonotype appeared many times. This chain joins TRBV19 and TRBJ1-2, with a tentative D call TRBD1 (6 bases). From germline, CDR1 is LNHDA and CDR2 SQIVND (reference sequence). Trimming took 4 bases from V and 4 from J, leaving 10 bases between them. The CDR3 has 13 residues. Here the CDR3 DNA reads TGTGCCAGTAGTAGTACCAGGGGCTATGGCTACACCTTC. This encodes CASSSTRGYGYTF. Based on the CDR3 plus reference TRBV19 and TRBJ1-2, the full variable domain is DGGITQSPKYLFRKEGQNVTLSCEQNLNHDAMYWYRQDPGQGLRLIYYSQIVNDFQKGDIAEGYSVSREKKESFPLTVTSAQKNPTAFYLCASSSTRGYGYTFGSGTRLTVV.

The genes are TRBV7-9 and TRBJ1-6, with D possibly being TRBD1 (6 bases). Germline V gene sequence: CDR1 SEHNR, CDR2 FQNEAQ (reference sequence). This CDR3 region has 15 residues. V was trimmed by 5 bases and J by 9 bases, leaving 17 bases between them. The CDR3 loop is CASSLQGTIASPLHF. In nucleotides, the CDR3 is TGTGCCAGCAGCCTACAGGGAACGATCGCTTCACCCCTCCACTTT.

The rearrangement joins TRBV20-1 to TRBJ2-7; D might be TRBD1 or TRBD2, each matching 6 bases. The CDR3 has 15 residues. The V end was cut by 4 bases, the J end by 0 bases, with 16 bases between. Germline values: CDR1 DFQATT, CDR2 SNEGSKA (reference sequence). Written as DNA, the CDR3 is TGCAGTGCTATCCTAGTTACGGGGGCCTCCTACGAGCAGTACTTC. Its translation: CSAILVTGASYEQYF.

This clonotype has at least ten counts. The chain is built from TRBV7-2 and TRBJ1-1, with D perhaps TRBD1 (6 bases). Looked up from germline, CDR1 is SGHTA and CDR2 is FQGNSA. Trimming stripped 2 bases from V and 10 bases from J, with 17 bases between. This CDR3 contains 14 residues. The CDR3 coding sequence is TGTGCCAGCAGCTTAATGGGTGTGTGGACAGTAGCTTTCTTT. It codes for CASSLMGVWTVAFF.

The rearrangement links TRBV30 to TRBJ1-1, with D hard to call. The length of the CDR3 is 14 residues. The V and J ends lost 2 bases and 3 bases respectively, with 13 bases between them. Germline CDR1 and CDR2: GTSNPN and SVGIG (reference sequence). CDR3 sequence (DNA): TGTGCCTGGAGTCCTATCCCCGGGTACACTGAAGCTTTCTTT. Translation: CAWSPIPGYTEAFF.

This chain links TRBV20-1 with TRBJ1-2, with 8 bases aligning to TRBD1. The CDR3 extends over 13 amino acids. V lost 5 bases and J lost 4; bases outside the gene matches: 6. Germline V gene lookup returns CDR1 DFQATT and CDR2 SNEGSKA (reference sequence). CDR3 coding DNA: TGCAGTGCTCAGGGACAGGCTGGCTATGGCTACACCTTC. This sequence encodes CSAQGQAGYGYTF.

This clonotype is a singleton in its sample. The chain employs TRBV28 and TRBJ2-7; perhaps TRBD2 as D (5 bases). The V and J ends lost 4 bases and 1 base respectively, with 14 bases between them. The CDR3 is 15 amino acids. Germline assignment: CDR1 MDHEN and CDR2 SYDVKM. CDR3 coding DNA: TGTGCCAGCAGTTCCCCCGGGGATTGGTCCTACGAGCAGTACTTC. Its protein product is CASSSPGDWSYEQYF.

This clonotype has a count of ten or more. The V gene is TRBV28, the J gene TRBJ1-1, with 8 nucleotides matching TRBD1. The CDR3 totals 14 residues. The junction had 7 bases not matched to a gene; V was cut back by 5 bases and J by 5 bases. Germline V gives CDR1 MDHEN, CDR2 SYDVKM. CDR3 DNA sequence: TGTGCCAGCAGTACCAGGGGGCGGAGGACTGAAGCTTTCTTT. Amino acids: CASSTRGRRTEAFF.

This clonotype occurred many times. The chain has TRBV2 and TRBJ2-5, with TRBD2 identical over 10 bases. The junction had 5 bases not matched to a gene; V was cut back by 6 bases and J by 4 bases. Germline V gives CDR1 SNHLY, CDR2 FYNNEI. This CDR3 spans 14 amino acids. The CDR3 region has the DNA TGTGCCAGCAGGGGGCTAGCGGGAGTAGAGACCCAGTACTTC. Encoded protein: CASRGLAGVETQYF.

As for this clonotype: This may stem from a read error, because a much larger clone lies one nucleotide away. The chain couples TRBV30 to TRBJ1-1, with 8 bases matching TRBD1. Germline values: CDR1 GTSNPN, CDR2 SVGIG (reference sequence). After removal of 4 bases from V and 12 bases from J, the junction contained 16 bases not matched to a gene. The CDR3 spans 14 residues. CDR3 region: CAWNPLGDRITTFF. The CDR3 nucleotides are TGTGCCTGGAACCCTCTCGGGGACAGGATAACAACTTTCTTT.

This clonotype was seen a few times. V and J are TRBV20-1 and TRBJ2-5; D might be TRBD1 (6 bases). Per the germline V gene, CDR1 is DFQATT and CDR2 is SNEGSKA (reference sequence). The V gene lost 2 bases and the J gene lost 1 base, with 14 bases spanning the gap. This CDR3 has 15 amino acids. The CDR3 sequence is CSARNRDTSQETQYF. The CDR3, as DNA: TGCAGTGCTAGAAACCGGGACACCAGCCAAGAGACCCAGTACTTC.

Comments on this clonotype: At one end the junction does not follow the germline gene, possibly because of a read error. The chain combines TRBV12-3 or TRBV12-4 with TRBJ1-2, with a weak D call TRBD1 (5 bases). The CDR3 has 13 amino acids. CDR3: CAGSFGAAYGYTF. CDR3 in DNA: TGTGCCGGCAGTTTTGGGGCGGCCTATGGCTACACCTTC.

The table lists this clonotype with many counts. The V and J genes are TRBV4-1 and TRBJ1-6, with 7 bases aligning to TRBD1. The CDR3 is 17 amino acids. Trimming cost V 0 bases and J 9 bases; bases outside gene matches: 11. Germline V gene sequence: CDR1 MGHRA, CDR2 YSYEKL. The CDR3 DNA sequence: TGCGCCAGCAGCCAAGATTCTTGGACAGGAGGATCTTCACCCCTCCACTTT. Protein product: CASSQDSWTGGSSPLHF.

As regards this clonotype: This may arise from a read error, as a much more abundant clone is one base away. The rearrangement uses TRBV13 and TRBJ1-1; D perhaps matches TRBD1 (6 bases). The germline V gene has CDR1 PRHDT and CDR2 FYEKMQ (reference sequence). V was trimmed by 4 bases and J by 2 bases, leaving 20 bases between them. The CDR3 spans 17 residues. The chain's CDR3 is CASSSGHLPPFNTEAFF. The CDR3 region has the DNA TGTGCCAGCAGCTCGGGACATCTCCCGCCCTTCAACACTGAAGCTTTCTTT.

This clonotype has a count of ten or more. The chain employs TRBV3-1 and TRBJ1-2; D remains ambiguous. V lost 6 bases, J lost 4 bases, and 15 bases lay in between. In germline, CDR1 is LGHDT, CDR2 YNNKEL (reference sequence). This CDR3 comprises 14 residues. CDR3 loop: CASSPTRQSYGYTF. The CDR3 nucleotides read TGTGCCAGCAGTCCGACCAGGCAGTCCTATGGCTACACCTTC.

For the CDR3, the DNA is TGTGCCAGCAGGGCCGTTGGGGAGGTCGCTTTCTTT. Protein product: CASRAVGEVAFF. This rearrangement joins TRBV6-1 to TRBJ1-1; unclear D gene. CDR1 MNHNS and CDR2 SASEGT come from the germline V gene. Trimming shortened V by 6 bases and J by 11 bases, and 16 bases separated the two germline ends. This CDR3 region has 12 residues.